This TCR beta chain was obtained from a study of T cell responses to AZD1222 COVID-19 vaccine. Comment on this clone: The sample contains more than one DNA sequence encoding this CDR3.

Method: immunoSEQ multiplex PCR; TCRdb's copy keeps in-frame clones and lacks some. The sample holds more than 120,000 clones, 90% seen once. Trimming at V came to 4 bases and at J to 6 bases, leaving 6 bases not matched to a gene. The CDR3 runs 15 residues. CDR1 SGHRS and CDR2 YFSETQ come from the germline V gene. The sequence was obtained from an adult who received the AZD1222 COVID-19 vaccine. The chain has TRBV5-1 and TRBJ1-6; 8 bases map to TRBD1. The sequencing used peripheral blood, collected 28 days after the second AZD1222 dose. CDR3 residues: CASSQTGDPNSPLHF. DNA of the CDR3: TGCGCCAGCAGCCAGACAGGGGACCCTAATTCACCCCTCCACTTT.